This note documents a single T cell receptor beta chain sequence. Antigen unknown. Sequenced by immunoSEQ multiplex PCR; TCRdb stores in-frame clones only, minus some. The top ten hold approximately 1.8% of the sample, which has about 14,000 clones, approximately 82% seen once. This sample was taken from a study of PD-1 blockade in mismatch repair-deficient tumors. The overall study: Patients had over 10 mismatch repair-deficient cancer types, all previously treated and progressing. Points from the study as a whole: Tumor-resident clones, often undetectable pretreatment in blood, expanded then contracted after pembrolizumab.

The clonotype originates from an adult with mismatch repair-deficient cancer. The sample was PBMCs, taken less than 15 weeks after starting pembrolizumab.

CDR3 in amino acids: CASSEWGQGVINEQFF. DNA of the CDR3: TGTGCCAGCAGTGAGTGGGGACAGGGGGTCATCAATGAGCAGTTCTTC. The chain joins TRBV25-1 to TRBJ2-1, with 11 nucleotides matching TRBD1. Per the germline V gene, CDR1 is MGHDK and CDR2 is SYGVNS. This CDR3 spans 16 amino acids. After removal of 3 bases from V and 6 bases from J, the junction contained 7 bases not matched to a gene.